This entry describes one T cell receptor (beta chain). Its matching antigen is unknown. The sample originates from a study of blood T cells in healthy people across ages. Study-level points and caveats: Getting older went along with TCR beta diversity per million T cells dropping roughly linearly.

All donors came from Russia, were Caucasian and healthy, and spanned ages roughly 6 to 95. The use of a sample-barcoded 5' primer and a J-beta primer mix characterized a second PCR of about 7 to 12 cycles. A 12-random-nucleotide template-switch adaptor tagged each cDNA molecule. TCRdb independently ran MiXCR on the 5' RACE reads; one entry per CDR3 protein. The data show fewer than 900,000 distinct CDR3 sequences, with around 34% seen just once and approximately 13% held by the top ten. The sequenced sample was blood. The TCR was taken from a man aged 18 to 35 in good health.

The chain's CDR3 is CASSLKGTVWYGYTF. As DNA, the CDR3 is TGTGCCAGCAGTTTAAAGGGGACCGTTTGGTATGGCTACACCTTC. V is TRBV28 and J is TRBJ1-2, with D possibly TRBD1 on 5 matching bases. Germline loops: CDR1 MDHEN, CDR2 SYDVKM. CDR3 length equals 15 residues. V lost 2 bases and J lost 5, with 15 bases in between.